Listed below are T cell receptor beta chains from one sample, sequenced in a study of low-dose radiotherapy and immunotherapy resistance in tumors. TCRdb re-derived calls from the reads in MiXCR, one entry per CDR3 protein. The sample holds tens of thousands of distinct CDR3 sequences, 18% seen once. Sample: PBMCs, taken before treatment. The source of these receptors is a male donor with prostate cancer. CDR3s include the opening cysteine and the closing phenylalanine or tryptophan. Each record gives: V gene, D gene, J gene, clone size, CDR3 DNA, CDR3 protein. A D gene is named only where the DNA matches it firmly. Only some rows state a clone size, as once, few, many or a class for expanded clones.

TRBV7-6	.	TRBJ2-2	many	TGTGCCAGCAGCCTCCTTGGGGCAGGGTGGAACACCGGGGAGCTGTTTTTT	CASSLLGAGWNTGELFF
TRBV20-1	.	TRBJ2-1	many	TGCAGTGCCGGGGGCGGGGGTTGGTCCTACAATGAGCAGTTCTTC	CSAGGGGWSYNEQFF
TRBV9	TRBD1	TRBJ2-5	many	TGTGCCAGCACGCAAGCCGGGACAGGGAGCCCTCAAGAGACCCAGTACTTC	CASTQAGTGSPQETQYF
TRBV19	TRBD2	TRBJ2-1	many	TGTGCCAGTAGTATTGGGGCGGCGGGGGATGAGCAGTTCTTC	CASSIGAAGDEQFF
TRBV11-2	.	TRBJ2-2	.	TGTGCCAGCTGTCAGGATCCCTCGGCCAGGGAGCTGTTTTTT	CASCQDPSARELFF
TRBV2	.	TRBJ1-6	many	TGTGCCAGCAGTGACGGCCAATTTTCACCCCTCCACTTT	CASSDGQFSPLHF
TRBV29-1	.	TRBJ1-2	many	TGCAGCGTTGAGACGGAATTCTATGGCTACACCTTC	CSVETEFYGYTF
TRBV11-3	.	TRBJ2-2	many	TGTGCCAGCAGCTTAGAGCTTGGGGCTAACACCGGGGAGCTGTTTTTT	CASSLELGANTGELFF
TRBV13	TRBD1	TRBJ1-1	many	TGTGCCAGCAGCCTCCGGACAGGGAACACTGAAGCTTTCTTT	CASSLRTGNTEAFF
TRBV6-5	.	TRBJ2-2	.	.	CASSYRLAGGAGELFFF
TRBV29-1	.	TRBJ1-5	many	TGCAGCGTTGTCCAGGACCCCAATCAGCCCCAGCATTTT	CSVVQDPNQPQHF
TRBV18	TRBD1	TRBJ1-4	many	TGTGCCAGCTCAGGCACAGGGGCCGGTAATGAAAAACTGTTTTTT	CASSGTGAGNEKLFF
TRBV13	TRBD1	TRBJ2-7	many	TGTGCCAGCAGTAAATCCGGGACAGGGTCCTACGAGCAGTACTTC	CASSKSGTGSYEQYF
TRBV7-6	.	TRBJ1-6	many	TGTGCCAGCTCAATTTCGGCAGATAATTCACCCCTCCACTTT	CASSISADNSPLHF
TRBV7-9	TRBD2	TRBJ2-2	many	TGTGCCAGCAGCCACAACTCTAGGAGCGGGGGCGAGACCGGGGAGCTGTTTTTT	CASSHNSRSGGETGELFF
TRBV27	.	TRBJ2-3	.	TGTGCCAGCACCGGGGACCGGGATACGCAGTATTTT	CASTGDRDTQYF
TRBV7-9	.	TRBJ2-5	many	TGTGCCAGCAGCACCGGGTCACAAGAGACCCAGTACTTC	CASSTGSQETQYF
TRBV18	.	TRBJ1-4	many	TGTGCCAGCTCACCACGAAGCCCCCCTAATGAAAAACTGTTTTTT	CASSPRSPPNEKLFF
TRBV30	TRBD1	TRBJ1-2	many	TGTGCCGAAGGACAGGGCAGCTACTATGGCTACACCTTC	CAEGQGSYYGYTF
TRBV6-2/TRBV6-3	TRBD1	TRBJ1-1	many	TGTGCCAGCGCCCAGGGGGCTGAAGCTTTCTTT	CASAQGAEAFF
TRBV14	TRBD2	TRBJ2-5	many	TGTGCCAGCAGCCAAGTAAACCGGGAGGGGACCCAGTACTTC	CASSQVNREGTQYF
TRBV27	.	TRBJ2-7	.	TGTGCCAGCAGTTTATTCGTAGAGCAGTACTTC	CASSLFVEQYF
TRBV7-2	TRBD2	TRBJ2-1	many	TGTGCCAGCAGCACCGGACTAGGCGATGAGCAGTTCTTC	CASSTGLGDEQFF
TRBV2	TRBD2	TRBJ2-7	.	TGTGCCAGCAGCCAAACTAGCGGGGGGGCCGGCGAGCAGTACTTC	CASSQTSGGAGEQYF
TRBV13	.	TRBJ2-7	many	TGTGCCAGCAGCCCTCGGCTAGCGATCTACGAGCAGTACTTC	CASSPRLAIYEQYF
TRBV10-2	TRBD2	TRBJ2-5	many	TGCGCCAGCAGTTCCAAGCGGGGACAAGAGACCCAGTACTTC	CASSSKRGQETQYF
TRBV7-2	.	TRBJ1-4	few	TGTGCCAGCAGCTTAGCGGGGACAAACGGAAAACTGTTTTTT	CASSLAGTNGKLFF
TRBV5-1	TRBD2	TRBJ2-6	many	TGCGCCAGCACCGGGGGGTCGGATGGGGCCAACGTCCTGACTTTC	CASTGGSDGANVLTF
TRBV4-2	TRBD1	TRBJ2-5	many	TGTGCCAGCAGCCAAGATAGTAAGGGGGCAAGGATCCAGTACTTC	CASSQDSKGARIQYF
TRBV19	.	TRBJ2-5	many	TGTGCCAGTAGTATAGTCGACACCTCGGGGGAGACCCAGTACTTC	CASSIVDTSGETQYF
TRBV6-5	TRBD1	TRBJ1-1	many	TGTGCCAGCAACGAGCAAGGGACAGCGCCTGAAGCTTTCTTT	CASNEQGTAPEAFF
TRBV30	.	TRBJ2-1	many	TGTGCCTGGAGTGCAGATCCCACCCGACCATACAATGAGCAGTTCTTC	CAWSADPTRPYNEQFF
TRBV6-2/TRBV6-3	.	TRBJ2-5	few	TGTGCCAGCAGTGAATTATCCCCCTTTGAGACCCAGTACTTC	CASSELSPFETQYF
TRBV20-1	TRBD2	TRBJ2-3	.	TGCAGTGATACTCCGCCGGGACTAGCGGGGTTAAATACGCAGTATTTT	CSDTPPGLAGLNTQYF
TRBV10-3	.	TRBJ2-3	many	TGTGCCATCAGTGAGTCGGGCCCCACAGATACGCAGTATTTT	CAISESGPTDTQYF
TRBV3-1	TRBD2	TRBJ2-3	many	TGTGCCAGCAGCCTTGGACTAGCGGGGGGCGGAGATACGCAGTATTTT	CASSLGLAGGGDTQYF